One T cell receptor beta chain is described in this entry. J lost 2 bases, V lost 5 bases, and 12 bases had no gene match. The CDR3 runs to 17 residues. Germline V lookup: CDR1 SGHVS, CDR2 FQNEAQ. These data come from a study of T cell changes during pregnancy in multiple sclerosis. Repertoires were generated with immunoSEQ multiplex PCR, while TCRdb's copy carries only in-frame clones and drops some. The table lists around 70,000 clones, approximately 94% of them singletons. This sequence was found in a female donor in good health, enrolled as a control in a pregnancy study. The gene calls are TRBV7-8 and TRBJ2-1, with 7 bases lining up with TRBD2. Sequencing used peripheral blood, obtained in the second trimester of pregnancy. The CDR3 nucleotides read TGTGCCAGCAGCCCTAGCGGTGTGGGGGGGGCCTACAATGAGCAGTTCTTC. Translating it yields CASSPSGVGGAYNEQFF.